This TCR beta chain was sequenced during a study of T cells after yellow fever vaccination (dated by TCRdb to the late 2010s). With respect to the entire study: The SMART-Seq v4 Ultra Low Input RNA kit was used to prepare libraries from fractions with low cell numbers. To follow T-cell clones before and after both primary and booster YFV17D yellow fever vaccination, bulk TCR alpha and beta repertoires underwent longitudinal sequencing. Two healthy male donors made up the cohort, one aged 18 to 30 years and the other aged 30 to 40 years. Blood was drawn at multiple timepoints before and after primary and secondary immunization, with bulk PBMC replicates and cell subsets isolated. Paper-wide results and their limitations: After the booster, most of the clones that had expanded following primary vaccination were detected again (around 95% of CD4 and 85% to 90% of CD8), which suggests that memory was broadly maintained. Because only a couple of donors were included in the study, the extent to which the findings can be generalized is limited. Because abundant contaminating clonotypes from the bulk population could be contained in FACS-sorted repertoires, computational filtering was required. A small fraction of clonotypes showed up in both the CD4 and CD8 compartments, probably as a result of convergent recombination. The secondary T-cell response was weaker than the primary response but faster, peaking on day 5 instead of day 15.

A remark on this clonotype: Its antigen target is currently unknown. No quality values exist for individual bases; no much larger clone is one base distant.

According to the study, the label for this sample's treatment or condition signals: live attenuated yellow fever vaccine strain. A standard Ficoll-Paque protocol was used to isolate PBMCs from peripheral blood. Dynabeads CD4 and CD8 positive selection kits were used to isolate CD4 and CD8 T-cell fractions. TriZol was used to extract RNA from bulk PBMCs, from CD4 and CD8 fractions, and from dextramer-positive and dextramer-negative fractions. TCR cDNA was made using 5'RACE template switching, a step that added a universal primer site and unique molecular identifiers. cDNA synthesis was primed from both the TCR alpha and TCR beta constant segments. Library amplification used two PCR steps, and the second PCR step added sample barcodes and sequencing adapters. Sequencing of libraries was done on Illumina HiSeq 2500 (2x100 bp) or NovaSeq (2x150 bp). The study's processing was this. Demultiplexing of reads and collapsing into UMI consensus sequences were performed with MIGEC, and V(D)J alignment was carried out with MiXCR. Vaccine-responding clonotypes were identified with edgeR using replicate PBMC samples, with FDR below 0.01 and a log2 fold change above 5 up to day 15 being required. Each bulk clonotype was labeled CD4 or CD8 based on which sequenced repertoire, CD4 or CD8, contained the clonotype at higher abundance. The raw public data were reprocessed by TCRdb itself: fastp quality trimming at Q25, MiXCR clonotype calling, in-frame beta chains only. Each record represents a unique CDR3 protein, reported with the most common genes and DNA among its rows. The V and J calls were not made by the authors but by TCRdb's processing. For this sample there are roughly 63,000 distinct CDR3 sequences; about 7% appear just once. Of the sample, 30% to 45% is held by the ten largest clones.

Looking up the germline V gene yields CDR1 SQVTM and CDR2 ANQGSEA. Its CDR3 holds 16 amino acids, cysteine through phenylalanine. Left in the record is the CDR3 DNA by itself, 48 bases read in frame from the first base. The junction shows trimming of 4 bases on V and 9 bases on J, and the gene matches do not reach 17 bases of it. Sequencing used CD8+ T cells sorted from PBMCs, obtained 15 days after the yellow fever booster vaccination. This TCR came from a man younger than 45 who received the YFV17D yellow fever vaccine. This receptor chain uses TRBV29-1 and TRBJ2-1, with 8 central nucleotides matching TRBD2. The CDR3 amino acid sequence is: CSVVGHGSGIVGEQFF. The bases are TGCAGCGTTGTGGGGCATGGTAGCGGGATTGTTGGTGAGCAGTTCTTC.